The clone carrying this T cell receptor beta chain has just a few counts. The antigen remains unidentified. This record belongs to a study of molecular identifiers for immune sequencing clone quantification. At the level of the study: Four of five splits of RNA from about 20,000 or 100,000 naive CD8 cells were sequenced in replicates.

Naive CD8 T cells were sorted as CD8+CD4-CCR7+CD45RA+. TCRdb re-called the PCR reads with MiXCR, one entry per CDR3 protein. The table has over 90,000 distinct CDR3 sequences, 30% to 45% seen once. Study results and caveats: The study reportedly detected spiked Jurkat TCR RNA from one cell among some 1 million naive cells. Whereas naive cells kept under 1% of molecules in clones above 20 RNA copies, such clones held over 98% in effectors.

The sample taken for sequencing was naive CD8+ T cells from blood, with Jurkat cell RNA spiked in. This sample's subset: FACS-sorted CD8+CD4-CCR7+CD45RA+ naive T cells. This receptor was obtained from a human donor in good health. Some libraries in this study had Jurkat cell RNA spiked in.

As DNA, the CDR3 is TGTGCCAGCAGTTACTCGTCGCAGGAGCAGTTCTTC. Translated: CASSYSSQEQFF. This rearrangement joins TRBV6-5 to TRBJ2-1, with D uncertain. Germline CDR1 MNHEY, CDR2 SVGAGI. V dropped 0 bases and J dropped 10 bases, with 7 bases sitting between them. This CDR3 contains 12 residues.